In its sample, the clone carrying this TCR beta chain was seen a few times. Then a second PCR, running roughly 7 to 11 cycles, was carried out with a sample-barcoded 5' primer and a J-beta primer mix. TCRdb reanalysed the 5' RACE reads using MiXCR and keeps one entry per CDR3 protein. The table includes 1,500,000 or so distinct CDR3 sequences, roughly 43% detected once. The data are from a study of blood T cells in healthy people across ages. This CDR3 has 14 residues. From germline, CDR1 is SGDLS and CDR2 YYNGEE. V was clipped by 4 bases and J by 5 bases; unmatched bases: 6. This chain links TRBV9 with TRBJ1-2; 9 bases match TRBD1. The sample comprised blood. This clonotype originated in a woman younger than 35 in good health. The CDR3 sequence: CASSPRTGAYGYTF. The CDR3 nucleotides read TGTGCCAGCAGCCCCCGGACAGGGGCGTATGGCTACACCTTC.